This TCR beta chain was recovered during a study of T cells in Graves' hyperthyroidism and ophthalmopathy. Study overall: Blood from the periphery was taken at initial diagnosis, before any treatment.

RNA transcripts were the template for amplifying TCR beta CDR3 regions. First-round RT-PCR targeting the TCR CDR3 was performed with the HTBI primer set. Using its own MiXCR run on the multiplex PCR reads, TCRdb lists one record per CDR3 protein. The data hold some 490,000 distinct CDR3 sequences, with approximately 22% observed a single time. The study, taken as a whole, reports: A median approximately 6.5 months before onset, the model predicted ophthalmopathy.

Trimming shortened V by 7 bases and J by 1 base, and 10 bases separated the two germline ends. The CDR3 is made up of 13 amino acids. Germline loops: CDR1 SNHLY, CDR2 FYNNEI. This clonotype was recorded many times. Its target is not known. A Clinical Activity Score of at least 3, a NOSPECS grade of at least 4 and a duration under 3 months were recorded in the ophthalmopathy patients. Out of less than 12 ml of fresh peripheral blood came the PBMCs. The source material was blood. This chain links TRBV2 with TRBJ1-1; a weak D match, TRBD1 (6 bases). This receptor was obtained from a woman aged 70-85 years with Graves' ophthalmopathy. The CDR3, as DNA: TGTGCCAGCAAGATAGGGGGGAACACTGAAGCTTTCTTT. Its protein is CASKIGGNTEAFF.